This T cell receptor beta chain was documented in a study of CD8 T cells in Susac syndrome. An input of roughly 0.5 to 1 ug of RNA was subjected to reverse transcription using random hexamers. Coverage of TCR beta CDR3 amplification by immunoSEQ multiplex PCR extended to 54 Vbeta and 13 Jbeta. TCRdb itself ran the immunoSEQ multiplex PCR reads through MiXCR, one entry per CDR3 protein. The repertoire holds 400,000 or so distinct CDR3 sequences, with 75% to 90% as singletons. CDR3 length equals 17 residues. V trimming: 4 bases; J trimming: 5 bases; junction bases outside the gene matches: 9. Per the germline V gene, CDR1 is SEHNR and CDR2 is FQNEAQ (reference sequence). Peripheral blood CD8+ and CD4+ T cells were profiled by TCR beta sequencing. The CD8+ and CD4+ T cells were isolated magnetically using a negative isolation approach, whereas the TEMRA cells were enriched by FACS. About this clonotype: What it binds is unknown.

Study outcomes and limitations: That the number of individuals in its TCR sequencing and HLA analysis was relatively small was acknowledged by the study.

This receptor was taken from a human donor with multiple sclerosis. Input material: CD8+ T cells from PBMCs. The chain has TRBV7-9 and TRBJ2-1; 12 bases align to TRBD2. The CDR3 protein is CASSSSLTSGSDNEQFF. As DNA, the CDR3 is TGTGCCAGCAGCTCCTCCTTGACTAGCGGGAGTGACAATGAGCAGTTCTTC.